The subject of this entry is one T cell receptor beta chain. Its antigen is not known. TCRdb's copy holds only in-frame clones and misses some; the assay was immunoSEQ multiplex PCR. The table has over 85,000 clones, around 88% seen once; the top ten hold 0.4% to 0.65%. These data come from a study of OX40 agonist ivuxolimab in advanced cancers. In the study overall: Each dose-escalation patient presented with hepatocellular carcinoma, melanoma, renal cell or head and neck cancer.

Study-wide points: Both CD4+ and CD8+ T cell populations in blood had undergone clonal expansion by week 6 at 0.1 to 3.0 mg/kg. Compared with CD4+, CD8+ T cells on average had more expanded clones.

CDR3 length: 13 residues. Germline assignment: CDR1 SGHAT and CDR2 FQNNGV. Between the trimmed V and J ends, which lost 5 bases and 5 bases, there was a span of 12 bases. The chain recombines TRBV11-2 with TRBJ1-1, with D possibly TRBD1 on 5 matching bases. The sample was CD4+ or CD8+ T cells sorted from blood, taken in a trial of the OX40 agonist ivuxolimab. The source of this sequence is an adult with an advanced solid tumor such as melanoma, head and neck, liver or kidney cancer. The CDR3 coding sequence is TGTGCCAGCAGCCGGGACCCGAGTACTGAAGCTTTCTTT. Translating gives CASSRDPSTEAFF.